One sample yielded the 15 T cell receptor beta chains listed below, sequenced in a study of blood T cells in healthy people across ages. A second PCR of 7 to 11 cycles used a sample-barcoded 5' primer and a J-beta primer mix. One entry per CDR3 protein, called by TCRdb with MiXCR from the 5' RACE reads. The sample shows approximately 1,700,000 distinct CDR3 sequences, about two fifths of them seen only once. The specimen sequenced was blood. Receptor source: a human donor in good health.

The gene calls are TRBV7-6 and TRBJ1-2; D is ambiguous. The germline gives CDR1 SGHVS, CDR2 FNYEAQ. V shed 0 bases and J shed 7 bases, with 9 bases lying between them. The CDR3 covers 13 residues. DNA of the CDR3: TGTGCCAGCAGCTTAGCGCTGGGGTTTGGCTACACCTTC. Translating gives CASSLALGFGYTF.

This chain connects TRBV10-3 to TRBJ2-5, with 8 bases aligning to TRBD2. This CDR3 is built from 16 residues. CDR1 ENHRY and CDR2 SYGVKD come from the germline V gene. The junction had 5 bases not matched to a gene; V was cut back by 0 bases and J by 2 bases. This CDR3 reads CAISESQAGGQETQYF. DNA of the CDR3: TGTGCCATCAGTGAGTCCCAGGCGGGGGGACAAGAGACCCAGTACTTC.

The chain recombines TRBV20-1 with TRBJ2-1; D tentatively reads TRBD1 or TRBD2 (5 bases each). The CDR3 extends over 15 amino acids. The V end lost 3 bases, the J end lost 2 bases, and 14 bases lay between the germline ends. Germline assignment: CDR1 DFQATT and CDR2 SNEGSKA (reference sequence). This CDR3 is CSARGRAYTYNEQFF. The CDR3 bases are TGCAGTGCTAGGGGGCGGGCGTATACCTACAATGAGCAGTTCTTC.

This clonotype was observed a handful of times. This sequence joins TRBV12-3 or TRBV12-4 and TRBJ1-1, with D unresolved. V lost 3 bases and J 3 bases, leaving 11 bases between the germline ends. The CDR3 contains 14 residues. The CDR3 loop is CASSLRMGHTEAFF. The CDR3 bases are TGTGCCAGCAGTTTGCGGATGGGTCACACTGAAGCTTTCTTT.

This clonotype was recorded a few times. The chain combines TRBV10-3 with TRBJ1-1, with 7 bases matching TRBD1. The germline V gene has CDR1 ENHRY and CDR2 SYGVKD. V was pared by 6 bases and J by 1 base, with 11 bases of the junction left unmatched. CDR3 length: 16 residues. In DNA, the CDR3 is TGTGCCATCAGGACTGCCAGGGGGATAGAGAACACTGAAGCTTTCTTT. Translating gives CAIRTARGIENTEAFF.

This chain links TRBV3-1 with TRBJ2-5; 8 nucleotides align to TRBD2. CDR3 length: 19 residues. Germline-derived CDR1 and CDR2 are LGHDT and YNNKEL (reference sequence). J lost 2 bases, V lost 7 bases, and 21 bases had no gene match. The CDR3 reads CASTKTGGPWRGAQETQYF. CDR3 nucleotide sequence: TGTGCCAGCACCAAAACCGGGGGGCCCTGGCGGGGGGCTCAAGAGACCCAGTACTTC.

This rearrangement joins TRBV4-3 to TRBJ2-7; 7 bases are shared with TRBD2. This CDR3 comprises 14 residues. After removal of 0 bases from V and 7 bases from J, the junction contained 6 bases not matched to a gene. Germline-derived CDR1 and CDR2 are LGHNA and YSLEER. The CDR3 DNA is TGCGCCAGCAGCCAAGAGACCTGGGGGGGGGAGCAGTACTTC. This sequence encodes CASSQETWGGEQYF.

This clonotype was counted between two and nine times. V and J are TRBV20-1 and TRBJ2-6; D may match TRBD1 or TRBD2 (6 bases each). Germline V gene data show CDR1 as DFQATT and CDR2 as SNEGSKA (reference sequence). The CDR3 extends over 17 amino acids. V was cut by 1 base and J by 1 base, with 14 bases left in between. CDR3 in DNA: TGCAGTGCTAGAGGAGGGGGGCGAGATTCTGGGGCCAACGTCCTGACTTTC. Translation: CSARGGGRDSGANVLTF.

This clonotype was picked up many times. The chain couples TRBV6-5 to TRBJ2-1, with D perhaps matching TRBD1 (5 bases). The CDR3 runs to 14 residues. Germline V gene data show CDR1 as MNHEY and CDR2 as SVGAGI. With 5 bases removed from V and 2 bases from J, the gap between germline ends came to 10 bases. CDR3 loop: CASSRQGPYNEQFF. The CDR3 nucleotides are TGTGCCAGCAGTCGGCAGGGCCCCTACAATGAGCAGTTCTTC.

This clonotype was counted at least ten times. The rearrangement links TRBV20-1 to TRBJ2-7; TRBD2 aligns across 9 bases. Germline-derived CDR1 and CDR2 are DFQATT and SNEGSKA (reference sequence). The CDR3 sequence is 13 residues long. V lost 4 bases and J lost 2; bases outside the gene matches: 3. The CDR3 region has the DNA TGCAGTGCTACGGCGGGGGGGACCTACGAGCAGTACTTC. Amino acids: CSATAGGTYEQYF.

This clonotype occurred a few times. This chain links TRBV6-6 with TRBJ1-6, with no clear D. Trimming pared 5 bases from V and 7 bases from J, leaving 9 bases between. The germline V gene encodes CDR1 MNHNY and CDR2 SVGAGI (reference sequence). The CDR3 length is 13 residues. The CDR3 bases are TGTGCCAGCAGTCTTCAGTCGAATTCACCCCTCCACTTT. This translates into CASSLQSNSPLHF.

This chain uses TRBV2 with TRBJ2-3; D might be TRBD1 or TRBD2, each matching 5 bases. V gave up 11 bases and J gave up 2 bases, with 23 bases separating them. Germline-derived CDR1 and CDR2 are SNHLY and FYNNEI. The CDR3 is 16 residues long. The CDR3 DNA reads as TGTGCCGGCAAGGGCGAGACAGAGGAGGACACAGATACGCAGTATTTT. Its protein is CAGKGETEEDTDTQYF.

This sequence joins TRBV20-1 and TRBJ1-1, with D possibly matching TRBD1 (6 bases). Germline-derived CDR1 and CDR2 are DFQATT and SNEGSKA (reference sequence). The V and J ends lost 5 bases and 3 bases respectively, with 19 bases between them. CDR3 size: 15 residues. The CDR3 spells CSADKRGGRDTEAFF. The CDR3 DNA sequence: TGCAGTGCTGATAAGAGGGGGGGCAGGGACACTGAAGCTTTCTTT.

The chain is built from TRBV12-3 or TRBV12-4 and TRBJ1-1; 8 nucleotides align to TRBD1. This CDR3 is 12 amino acids long. The V and J ends lost 8 bases and 8 bases, in that order; junction bases with no gene match: 7. CDR3 DNA: TGTGCCAGCCGGACAGGGCCGGGGGAAGCTTTCTTT. This translates into CASRTGPGEAFF.

This clonotype turned up a few times. V gene TRBV4-3 combines with J gene TRBJ1-2, with 12 bases aligning to TRBD1. Per germline, CDR1 LGHNA and CDR2 YSLEER. Unmatched junction bases numbered 10, after V lost 0 bases and J lost 8 bases. The CDR3 covers 17 residues. The CDR3 DNA is TGCGCCAGCAGCCAAGATGGGTCGGGACAGGGGGCGCGGGGCTACACCTTC. Translating gives CASSQDGSGQGARGYTF.